A single sample is the source of the 10 T cell receptor beta chains below, sequenced in a study of cytomegalovirus exposure and HLA in healthy donors. PCR used 60 Vbeta primers and 13 Jbeta primers. Profiled with immunoSEQ multiplex PCR; TCRdb holds only in-frame clones, not every one. The repertoire table contains roughly 43,000 clones. The source material was PBMCs. These receptors came from a woman in her thirties or forties in good health and CMV-seronegative.

The rearrangement joins TRBV4-1 to TRBJ1-5; TRBD1 matches at 8 bases. The V and J ends lost 4 bases and 4 bases, in that order; junction bases with no gene match: 6. Germline-derived CDR1 and CDR2 are MGHRA and YSYEKL. There are 15 residues in the CDR3. The CDR3 protein is CASSLETGANQPQHF. In DNA, the CDR3 is TGCGCCAGCAGCCTGGAGACAGGGGCGAATCAGCCCCAGCATTTT.

The chain combines TRBV6-6 with TRBJ1-4; 9 nucleotides align to TRBD1. The CDR3 totals 16 residues. From germline, CDR1 is MNHNY and CDR2 SVGAGI (reference sequence). V shed 6 bases and J 1 base; nucleotides not matched to a gene: 6. The CDR3 loop reads CASSPGQGITNEKLFF. The CDR3 nucleotides are TGTGCCAGCAGCCCAGGACAGGGGATAACTAATGAAAAACTGTTTTTT.

The CDR3 sequence is CASKDRAHSNQPQHF. The CDR3 bases are TGCGCCAGCAAAGACAGGGCCCATAGCAATCAGCCCCAGCATTTT. V is TRBV4-3 and J is TRBJ1-5, with 7 bases lining up with TRBD1. CDR3 length: 15 residues. J gave up 0 bases and V 7 bases, and 6 bases lay outside the gene matches. Germline CDR1 reads LGHNA; CDR2 reads YSLEER.

This sequence joins TRBV4-3 and TRBJ2-7; weak D call: TRBD1 (6 bases). The CDR3 contains 15 residues. CDR1 is LGHNA and CDR2 is YSLEER in the germline V gene. V dropped 3 bases and J dropped 0 bases, with 12 bases sitting between them. CDR3: CASSQYQGSSYEQYF. In DNA form, the CDR3 reads TGCGCCAGCAGCCAGTACCAGGGGAGCTCCTACGAGCAGTACTTC.

The CDR3 region is CASSFGAGGFDQPQHF. CDR3 coding DNA: TGTGCCAGCAGTTTCGGAGCCGGGGGTTTCGATCAGCCCCAGCATTTT. This chain connects TRBV28 to TRBJ1-5; weak D call: TRBD1 (5 bases). Germline loops: CDR1 MDHEN, CDR2 SYDVKM. Trimming took off 3 bases at V and 5 bases at J, with 17 bases between the two ends. CDR3 length: 16 residues.

CDR3 region: CASSSKAYEDTQYF. CDR3 nucleotides: TGTGCCAGCAGCTCCAAAGCCTACGAAGATACGCAGTATTTT. This sequence joins TRBV5-4 and TRBJ2-3; no clear D gene. Germline V gene lookup returns CDR1 SGHNT and CDR2 YYREEE (reference sequence). The CDR3 has 14 residues. Trimming left V 3 bases short and J 5 bases short, with 13 bases between.

The chain links TRBV6-5 to TRBJ2-1; 10 bases agree with TRBD2. CDR1 is MNHEY, CDR2 SVGAGI, per germline. The CDR3 loop spans 15 amino acids. Trimming removed 6 bases from V and 8 bases from J; junction bases left unmatched: 10. CDR3 nucleotide sequence: TGTGCCAGCAGCGACGGGGCTAGCGGGAGTTATGAGCAGTTCTTC. Residues: CASSDGASGSYEQFF.

The chain couples TRBV18 to TRBJ2-1; 7 nucleotides line up with TRBD2. CDR1 KGHSH and CDR2 LQKENI come from the germline V gene. Losses at the gene ends were 3 bases for V and 0 bases for J; bases not matched to a gene: 5. The CDR3 length is 16 residues. The CDR3 is CASSPTGGSSYNEQFF. For the CDR3, the DNA is TGTGCCAGCTCACCGACGGGAGGAAGCTCCTACAATGAGCAGTTCTTC.

The V gene is TRBV6-5, the J gene TRBJ2-7, with D unresolved. The V gene lost 5 bases and the J gene lost 6 bases, with 11 bases spanning the gap. The CDR3 contains 12 residues. CDR1 and CDR2 (germline): MNHEY, SVGAGI. The CDR3 nucleotides are TGTGCCAGCAGTCCCGGTGTCGGCGAGCAGTACTTC. This translates into CASSPGVGEQYF.

The chain combines TRBV7-3 with TRBJ2-3; TRBD2 agrees at 7 bases. CDR1 is SGHTA, CDR2 FQGTGA, per germline. The CDR3 is 15 residues long. V gave up 8 bases and J gave up 1 base; unmatched junction bases: 9. CDR3 loop: CASSPGGGGTDTQYF. The CDR3 DNA reads as TGTGCCAGCTCCCCTGGGGGAGGGGGCACAGATACGCAGTATTTT.